Each of the 17 T cell receptor beta chains below was sequenced from the same sample in a study of CD8+CD57+ T cells in acquired aplastic anemia. CD8+CD57+ cell expansion had been shown by flow cytometry in patients chosen for sequencing. Investigators profiled TCR beta VDJ and CDR3 from genomic DNA template. TCRdb fed the reads into MiXCR, producing one record per CDR3 protein. The sample shows 100,000 to 150,000 distinct CDR3 sequences, over 30% of them seen only once. Sequencing used sorted CD4+, CD8+, or CD8+CD57+ T cells (not recorded which) from PBMCs. The receptors here all came from a human donor with aplastic anemia.

The V and J genes are TRBV18 and TRBJ1-3, with 7 bases that match TRBD1. In germline, CDR1 is KGHSH, CDR2 LQKENI. V was clipped by 3 bases and J by 0 bases; unmatched bases: 5. CDR3 size: 16 residues. The CDR3, as DNA: TGTGCCAGCTCACCGGGACAGCGCTTCTCTGGAAACACCATATATTTT. Residues: CASSPGQRFSGNTIYF.

The chain employs TRBV20-1 and TRBJ2-2; TRBD1 matches at 9 bases. Germline CDR1 and CDR2: DFQATT and SNEGSKA (reference sequence). CDR3 length: 15 amino acids. V trimming: 5 bases; J trimming: 4 bases; junction bases outside the gene matches: 8. The DNA of the CDR3 is TGCAGTGCTCTTCACAGGGGGCAGATCACCGGGGAGCTGTTTTTT. Its protein product is CSALHRGQITGELFF.

At least ten counts were recorded for this clonotype. This chain links TRBV20-1 with TRBJ2-4, with TRBD1 as a possible D gene (7 bases). The CDR3 length is 12 residues. V was shortened by 5 bases and J by 9 bases, with 14 bases between the two germline ends. Germline V gene sequence: CDR1 DFQATT, CDR2 SNEGSKA (reference sequence). The CDR3 protein is CSAAQGGVIQYF. CDR3 nucleotides: TGCAGTGCTGCCCAGGGGGGCGTCATTCAGTACTTC.

Many counts were recorded for this clonotype. The chain carries TRBV11-1 and TRBJ2-3, with no clear D. CDR1 and CDR2 from the germline V gene are SGHAT and FQDESV (reference sequence). V was pared by 2 bases and J by 3 bases, with 15 bases between. The CDR3 is made up of 16 amino acids. In DNA, the CDR3 is TGTGCCAGCAGCTTAATCGCAGGATTAGGAACAGATACGCAGTATTTT. Translated, it gives CASSLIAGLGTDTQYF.

Comment on this clonotype: A much larger clone lies one base from this, so it may be a read error. CDR3 nucleotides: TGTGCCAGCAGTTACTCTAGGACAGACCATGGCTACACCTTC. Its translation: CASSYSRTDHGYTF. This chain uses TRBV6-2 or TRBV6-3 with TRBJ1-2; D perhaps matches TRBD1 (6 bases). Trimming stripped 0 bases from V and 6 bases from J, with 11 bases between. Germline loops: CDR1 MNHEY, CDR2 SVGEGT. The CDR3 runs 14 residues.

The chain combines TRBV24-1 with TRBJ2-3; D is undetermined. This CDR3 contains 13 residues. Trimming took 9 bases from V and 0 from J, leaving 9 bases between them. Germline CDR1 is KGHDR and CDR2 is SFDVKD. The CDR3 region has the DNA TGTGCCACCTCCGAACCTAGCACAGATACGCAGTATTTT. As protein: CATSEPSTDTQYF.

This sequence joins TRBV29-1 and TRBJ1-2; D possibly corresponds to TRBD1 (5 bases). CDR1 and CDR2 (germline): SQVTM, ANQGSEA. V was pared by 3 bases and J by 8 bases, with 16 bases between. There are 13 residues in the CDR3. The CDR3 reads CSVEAWGGWGYTF. DNA for the CDR3: TGCAGCGTTGAGGCATGGGGGGGTTGGGGCTACACCTTC. Drawing the rest from reference TRBV29-1 and TRBJ1-2, the complete variable domain is SAVISQKPSRDICQRGTSLTIQCQVDSQVTMMFWYRQQPGQSLTLIATANQGSEATYESGFVIDKFPISRPNLTFSTLTVSNMSPEDSSIYLCSVEAWGGWGYTFGSGTRLTVV.

The CDR3 coding sequence is TGTGCCAGCAGCTTGGGGGGGGCAGGCTGCTACGAGCAGTACGTC. Amino acid sequence: CASSLGGAGCYEQYV. V and J are TRBV5-6 and TRBJ2-7; D may correspond to TRBD1 or TRBD2 (6 bases each). The length of the CDR3 is 15 residues. The germline gives CDR1 SGHDT, CDR2 YYEEEE. V lost 0 bases, J lost 3 bases, and 13 bases lay in between.

This clonotype was seen a few times. The chain couples TRBV15 to TRBJ2-3; 9 bases fit TRBD2. V was clipped by 4 bases and J by 1 base; unmatched bases: 6. This CDR3 spans 16 amino acids. Germline CDR1 LNHNV, CDR2 YYDKDF (reference sequence). The chain's CDR3 is CATSKGERGGTDTQYF. The CDR3 nucleotides read TGTGCCACCAGCAAAGGGGAGCGGGGGGGCACAGATACGCAGTATTTT. Together with reference TRBV15 and TRBJ2-3, the CDR3 gives the full variable domain: DAMVIQNPRYQVTQFGKPVTLSCSQTLNHNVMYWYQQKSSQAPKLLFHYYDKDFNNEADTPDNFQSRRPNTSFCFLDIRSPGLGDTAMYLCATSKGERGGTDTQYFGPGTRLTVL.

This CDR3 reads CASSSGTGAGANVLTF. CDR3 nucleotides: TGTGCCAGCAGCAGCGGGACAGGGGCTGGGGCCAACGTCCTGACTTTC. The rearrangement joins TRBV11-2 to TRBJ2-6; 10 bases fit TRBD1. The V gene's germline CDR1 is SGHAT and CDR2 FQNNGV. V dropped 5 bases and J dropped 2; count of bases not matched to a gene: 3. The CDR3 length is 16 residues.

This clonotype was detected ten times or more. The chain links TRBV5-1 to TRBJ2-5; no clear D. The CDR3 consists of 13 residues. Per germline, CDR1 SGHRS and CDR2 YFSETQ. V shed 0 bases and J shed 1 base, with 4 bases lying between them. Here the CDR3 reads CASSLGFQETQYF. The CDR3 DNA reads as TGCGCCAGCAGCTTGGGCTTCCAAGAGACCCAGTACTTC.

This clonotype was counted many times. The genes are TRBV6-6 and TRBJ2-7; no firm D call. There are 13 residues in the CDR3. The V end lost 2 bases, the J end lost 6 bases, and 11 bases lay between the germline ends. Germline V gives CDR1 MNHNY, CDR2 SVGAGI (reference sequence). DNA of the CDR3: TGTGCCAGCAGTTACCGGGCAGGCGGCGAGCAGTACTTC. Its translation: CASSYRAGGEQYF.

V and J are TRBV7-2 and TRBJ2-7; perhaps TRBD1 as D (7 bases). The CDR3 loop spans 15 amino acids. V was cut by 2 bases and J by 1 base, with 12 bases left in between. Germline V gene sequence: CDR1 SGHTA, CDR2 FQGNSA. The CDR3 reads CASSLFAGGSYEQYF. The DNA of the CDR3 is TGTGCCAGCAGCTTATTTGCAGGGGGGTCCTACGAGCAGTACTTC.

This sequence joins TRBV5-5 and TRBJ2-1, with D perhaps TRBD2 (6 bases). CDR1 is SGHKS, CDR2 YYEKEE, per germline (reference sequence). V dropped 4 bases and J dropped 7 bases, with 9 bases sitting between them. The CDR3 is 12 amino acids. The CDR3 nucleotides read TGTGCCAGCAGCCGACTAGTGAATGAGCAGTTCTTC. It codes for CASSRLVNEQFF.

This clonotype was counted at least ten times. The chain combines TRBV7-9 with TRBJ1-4; D may be TRBD1 (6 bases). Trimming cost V 5 bases and J 7 bases, with 14 bases left between them. This CDR3 comprises 14 residues. Germline CDR1 reads SEHNR; CDR2 reads FQNEAQ (reference sequence). The CDR3 here is CASSPMGGTEKLFF. CDR3 DNA sequence: TGTGCCAGCAGCCCTATGGGGGGCACTGAAAAACTGTTTTTT.

This clonotype has ten or more counts. This chain links TRBV20-1 with TRBJ1-2; D gene uncertain. Germline lookup yields CDR1 DFQATT and CDR2 SNEGSKA (reference sequence). Trimming took off 6 bases at V and 8 bases at J, with 16 bases between the two ends. The CDR3 contains 12 residues. CDR3 sequence (DNA): TGCAGTGCCAAGGAAGGGAGCAGCGGCTACACCTTC. Its protein product is CSAKEGSSGYTF.

This clonotype was seen many times. The V gene is TRBV19, the J gene TRBJ2-2, with 9 bases lining up with TRBD1. Per germline, CDR1 LNHDA and CDR2 SQIVND (reference sequence). The CDR3 runs 15 residues. Trimming cost V 6 bases and J 7 bases; bases outside gene matches: 9. DNA of the CDR3: TGTGCCAGTAGGGGCTTCGGGACAGGGTTCGGGGAGCTGTTTTTT. This encodes CASRGFGTGFGELFF.